This TCR beta chain was captured by sequencing in a study of vaccination effects on CD4 cells after COVID-19. Study results and caveats: Marked clonal contraction of both clone types appeared late after vaccination.

Antigen-specific CD4+ T cells were expanded with viral peptide pools in the ViraFEST assay before sequencing. Scientists isolated CD4+ T cells after a roughly ten-day culture period ended. The vaccine given was either BNT162b2 or mRNA-1273, in two doses. The assay was immunoSEQ multiplex PCR, and TCRdb's table has in-frame clones only and misses some. The repertoire holds under 35,000 clones, with 55% to 70% as singletons. This clone was recorded once. Antigen: not known. The V end was cut by 3 bases, the J end by 0 bases, with 6 bases between. The CDR3 is 13 amino acids. Looked up from germline, CDR1 is SGHDT and CDR2 is YYEEEE.

The sequence derives from a human donor who received a COVID-19 vaccine. Here the sequenced sample was CD4+ T cells from PBMCs cultured with SARS-CoV-2 spike peptides, taken after COVID-19 vaccination. This chain links TRBV5-6 with TRBJ1-2, with D perhaps matching TRBD1 (5 bases). The DNA for the CDR3 is TGTGCCAGCAGCTGGGGGGCTAACTATGGCTACACCTTC. Protein product: CASSWGANYGYTF.